The 30 T cell receptor beta chains reported below all come from one sample, sequenced in a study of CD8 T cells in Susac syndrome. Random hexamers were used to reverse transcribe an amount of roughly 0.5 to 1 ug RNA. TCRdb called the immunoSEQ multiplex PCR reads again in MiXCR, with one record for every CDR3 protein. The sample yields about 84,000 distinct CDR3 sequences, around 96% seen once. The specimen sequenced was CD8+ T cells from PBMCs. The source of these receptors is a human donor with Susac syndrome.

The chain is built from TRBV14 and TRBJ1-3; D not resolved. V was pared by 4 bases and J by 4 bases, with 11 bases between. Germline CDR1 reads SGHDN; CDR2 reads FVKESK. CDR3 length: 14 amino acids. The CDR3 loop reads CASSPRSSGNTIYF. CDR3 sequence (DNA): TGTGCCAGCAGCCCTCGATCGTCGGGAAACACCATATATTTT.

The chain joins TRBV25-1 to TRBJ1-2; D is undetermined. Trimming stripped 6 bases from V and 7 bases from J, with 9 bases between. The CDR3 loop spans 11 amino acids. CDR1 and CDR2 (germline): MGHDK, SYGVNS. In DNA, the CDR3 is TGTGCCAGCAGGGAAGGACCTGGCTACACCTTC. Translated, it gives CASREGPGYTF.

This clonotype appeared once. This chain uses TRBV4-3 with TRBJ2-3, with unresolved D. The V gene's germline CDR1 is LGHNA and CDR2 YSLEER. Trimming took 1 base from V and 0 from J, leaving 8 bases between them. This CDR3 has 15 amino acids. The CDR3 DNA reads as TGCGCCAGCAGCCAAGCTGCCAGGAGCACAGATACGCAGTATTTT. This gives the protein CASSQAARSTDTQYF.

The chain uses TRBV20-1 and TRBJ1-2; no reliable D call. The CDR3 spans 14 residues. The V and J ends lost 0 bases and 6 bases respectively, with 14 bases between them. Germline lookup yields CDR1 DFQATT and CDR2 SNEGSKA (reference sequence). As DNA, the CDR3 is TGCAGTGCTAGAGATAGCGTTCGTCCCGATGGCTACACCTTC. This codes for CSARDSVRPDGYTF.

The chain has TRBV5-1 and TRBJ2-7; the D call may be TRBD1 or TRBD2 (5 bases each). The CDR3 contains 14 residues. V was pared by 7 bases and J by 1 base, with 15 bases between. The germline CDR1 and CDR2 sequences are SGHRS and YFSETQ. The CDR3, as DNA: TGCGCCAGCCGAAAAATGGGACCTTCCTACGAGCAGTACGTC. This encodes CASRKMGPSYEQYV.

The rearrangement uses TRBV20-1 and TRBJ1-5, with D perhaps TRBD1 (5 bases). The V and J ends lost 2 bases and 7 bases respectively, with 18 bases between them. The CDR3 runs to 15 residues. The V gene's germline CDR1 is DFQATT and CDR2 SNEGSKA (reference sequence). The CDR3 DNA reads TGCAGTGCTAGAATCCCAGGGACCTCGGGGCAGCCCCAGCATTTT. Amino acids: CSARIPGTSGQPQHF.

Here the CDR3 reads CASSPPSLAGVGAYNEQFF. CDR3 DNA sequence: TGTGCCAGCAGTCCCCCCTCTTTAGCGGGAGTCGGGGCCTACAATGAGCAGTTCTTC. The J gene is TRBJ2-1, the V gene TRBV12-3 or TRBV12-4; 9 bases are shared with TRBD2. The CDR3 totals 19 residues. V was pared by 5 bases and J by 2 bases, with 16 bases of the junction left unmatched.

The J gene is TRBJ2-7, the V gene TRBV7-9; D is possibly TRBD2 (7 bases). Germline V lookup: CDR1 SEHNR, CDR2 FQNEAQ (reference sequence). The V gene lost 5 bases and the J gene lost 6 bases, with 8 bases spanning the gap. CDR3 length equals 11 residues. The CDR3 region is CASSRGAEQYF. The CDR3 DNA reads TGTGCCAGCAGCCGGGGGGCCGAGCAGTACTTC.

The V gene is TRBV15, the J gene TRBJ2-3, with D possibly matching TRBD2 (5 bases). Germline V gene lookup returns CDR1 LNHNV and CDR2 YYDKDF (reference sequence). The length of the CDR3 is 16 residues. V shed 0 bases and J shed 1 base, with 11 bases lying between them. CDR3 DNA sequence: TGTGCCACCAGCAGAGATGCGGGTAGCGGCACAGATACGCAGTATTTT. Amino acid sequence: CATSRDAGSGTDTQYF.

The rearrangement uses TRBV9 and TRBJ2-5, with D perhaps TRBD1 (6 bases). Per the germline V gene, CDR1 is SGDLS and CDR2 is YYNGEE. Trimming stripped 4 bases from V and 9 bases from J, with 19 bases between. The CDR3 contains 14 residues. CDR3 loop: CASSSLDRPRPQYF. CDR3 sequence (DNA): TGTGCCAGCAGCTCCCTGGACAGACCAAGGCCCCAGTACTTC.

J is TRBJ2-1 and V is TRBV13, with TRBD1 matching over 8 bases. Unmatched junction bases numbered 5, after V lost 7 bases and J lost 6 bases. The CDR3 has 13 residues. Germline assignment: CDR1 PRHDT and CDR2 FYEKMQ (reference sequence). The CDR3 DNA follows: TGTGCCAGCACAGGGGGCCCCCTCAATGAGCAGTTCTTC. Protein product: CASTGGPLNEQFF.

This chain joins TRBV9 and TRBJ1-5; 7 bases are a match to TRBD1. V gave up 3 bases and J gave up 4 bases; unmatched junction bases: 10. Germline-derived CDR1 and CDR2 are SGDLS and YYNGEE. The CDR3 has 16 amino acids. Written as DNA, the CDR3 is TGTGCCAGCAGCGATGACAGGGACCCTAGAAATCAGCCCCAGCATTTT. Residues: CASSDDRDPRNQPQHF.

The rearrangement links TRBV19 to TRBJ1-1, with D unclear. Germline assignment: CDR1 LNHDA and CDR2 SQIVND (reference sequence). Trimming removed 3 bases from V and 4 bases from J, with 9 bases in between. The CDR3 covers 13 residues. The CDR3 nucleotides read TGTGCCAGTAGTATCGGGGTTTTCACTGAAGCTTTCTTT. Encoded protein: CASSIGVFTEAFF.

This sequence joins TRBV29-1 and TRBJ2-1, with TRBD1 matching 8 bases. CDR1 SQVTM and CDR2 ANQGSEA come from the germline V gene. J gave up 8 bases and V 1 base, and 1 base lay outside the gene matches. The CDR3 consists of 12 residues. CDR3 DNA sequence: TGCAGCGTTGAAGTACAGGGGGATGAGCAGTTCTTC. Translated, it gives CSVEVQGDEQFF.

V is TRBV4-2 and J is TRBJ2-1; either TRBD1 or TRBD2 may fit D (5 bases each). The CDR3 spans 15 residues. Germline V gene lookup returns CDR1 LGHNA and CDR2 YNFKEQ. Trimming took 0 bases from V and 6 from J, leaving 12 bases between them. The CDR3 protein is CASSQDLGRGNEQFF. The CDR3 DNA sequence: TGTGCCAGCAGCCAAGATTTGGGACGGGGCAATGAGCAGTTCTTC.

The rearrangement links TRBV7-8 to TRBJ2-3; 8 bases line up with TRBD2. CDR3 length equals 16 residues. V gave up 1 base and J gave up 6 bases; unmatched junction bases: 9. Germline CDR1 reads SGHVS; CDR2 reads FQNEAQ. The CDR3 protein is CASSLVQAGEEDTQYF. CDR3 coding DNA: TGTGCCAGCAGCTTAGTACAAGCGGGAGAGGAGGATACGCAGTATTTT. The whole variable domain, remainder taken from reference TRBV7-8 and TRBJ2-3, is GAGVSQSPRYKVAKRGQDVALRCDPISGHVSLFWYQQALGQGPEFLTYFQNEAQLDKSGLPSDRFFAERPEGSVSTLKIQRTQQEDSAVYLCASSLVQAGEEDTQYFGPGTRLTVL.

V and J are TRBV30 and TRBJ2-5, with 7 bases matching TRBD1. This CDR3 comprises 12 residues. J was trimmed by 1 base and V by 5 bases; bases with no gene match: 1. Germline CDR1 and CDR2: GTSNPN and SVGIG (reference sequence). For the CDR3, the DNA is TGTGCCTGGGGGGACAGCCAAGAGACCCAGTACTTC. Protein sequence: CAWGDSQETQYF.

The rearrangement joins TRBV20-1 to TRBJ2-7, with TRBD2 identical over 9 bases. Germline V gene data show CDR1 as DFQATT and CDR2 as SNEGSKA (reference sequence). J was trimmed by 6 bases and V by 3 bases; bases with no gene match: 9. CDR3 length equals 14 residues. Here the CDR3 DNA reads TGCAGTGCTAGTCTCTACTGGCGGGAGGGCGAGCAGTACTTC. Protein sequence: CSASLYWREGEQYF.

V usage is TRBV27 and J usage is TRBJ2-5; 9 bases are a match to TRBD1. Germline V lookup: CDR1 MNHEY, CDR2 SMNVEV (reference sequence). Unmatched junction bases numbered 16, after V lost 8 bases and J lost 3 bases. The CDR3 totals 17 residues. The CDR3 nucleotides are TGTGCCAGCGCTTCCTACACATGGGACAGGGCCGAAGAGACCCAGTACTTC. Translated, it gives CASASYTWDRAEETQYF.

This clonotype was recorded only once. This chain joins TRBV13 and TRBJ1-5, with TRBD1 matching 7 bases. Trimming at V came to 5 bases and at J to 4 bases, leaving 8 bases not matched to a gene. This CDR3 comprises 15 residues. Germline values: CDR1 PRHDT, CDR2 FYEKMQ (reference sequence). Here the CDR3 DNA reads TGTGCCAGCAGCGCAACAGGACAGGAGAATCAGCCCCAGCATTTT. Its protein is CASSATGQENQPQHF.

The chain carries TRBV29-1 and TRBJ1-1; D is unresolved. The CDR3 length is 12 residues. The V end lost 5 bases, the J end lost 0 bases, and 7 bases lay between the germline ends. CDR1 is SQVTM, CDR2 ANQGSEA, per germline. This CDR3 reads CSVKRMNTEAFF. CDR3 coding DNA: TGCAGCGTTAAAAGGATGAACACTGAAGCTTTCTTT.

The V gene is TRBV27, the J gene TRBJ2-7, with a tentative D call TRBD1 (5 bases). V gave up 6 bases and J gave up 7 bases, with 16 bases separating them. Germline-derived CDR1 and CDR2 are MNHEY and SMNVEV (reference sequence). The CDR3 has 13 residues. Here the CDR3 reads CASSIGHAREQYF. CDR3 nucleotide sequence: TGTGCCAGCAGCATCGGACACGCTAGGGAGCAGTACTTC.

This clonotype was recorded once. This sequence joins TRBV20-1 and TRBJ2-7; 7 bases line up with TRBD2. CDR3 length: 16 residues. Losses at the gene ends were 3 bases for V and 3 bases for J; bases not matched to a gene: 14. CDR1 is DFQATT and CDR2 is SNEGSKA in the germline V gene (reference sequence). The CDR3, as DNA: TGCAGTGCTAGGCCCACAGGAGCGGGGACTGTCTACGAGCAGTACGTC. Translation gives CSARPTGAGTVYEQYV.

This clonotype rates as medium-sized. A junction boundary mismatches the germline segment, possibly from a read error. The chain uses TRBV7-2 and TRBJ2-7; D unclear. Germline assignment: CDR1 SGHTA and CDR2 FQGNSA. The CDR3 has 13 residues. CDR3 sequence reads: CASSSGYPYEQYF. CDR3 DNA: TGCGCCAGCAGCTCCGGATACCCCTACGAGCAGTACTTC.

This clonotype appeared once. The chain couples TRBV29-1 to TRBJ2-3, with TRBD2 matching 8 bases. CDR3 length: 14 residues. The germline V gene encodes CDR1 SQVTM and CDR2 ANQGSEA. After removal of 5 bases from V and 2 bases from J, the junction contained 6 bases not matched to a gene. CDR3 sequence (DNA): TGCAGCGTTTTGGGACTAGGAGACACAGATACGCAGTATTTT. It is translated as CSVLGLGDTDTQYF.

CDR3 bases: TGTGCCACCAGCAGTAGCGGGAGAGGAAATGAGCAGTTCTTC. Its protein is CATSSSGRGNEQFF. The gene calls are TRBV15 and TRBJ2-1, with 9 positions matching TRBD2. The trim removed 3 bases at V and 7 bases at J, leaving 4 bases unmatched. This CDR3 is built from 14 residues. Germline lookup yields CDR1 LNHNV and CDR2 YYDKDF (reference sequence). The full variable domain, with the rest looked up from reference TRBV15 and TRBJ2-1, is DAMVIQNPRYQVTQFGKPVTLSCSQTLNHNVMYWYQQKSSQAPKLLFHYYDKDFNNEADTPDNFQSRRPNTSFCFLDIRSPGLGDTAMYLCATSSSGRGNEQFFGPGTRLTVL.

This clonotype was observed a handful of times. The J gene is TRBJ2-1, the V gene TRBV27, with D perhaps assigned TRBD1 or TRBD2 (5 bases each). The V and J ends lost 3 bases and 6 bases respectively, with 9 bases between them. Germline assignment: CDR1 MNHEY and CDR2 SMNVEV (reference sequence). This CDR3 comprises 13 residues. In nucleotides, the CDR3 is TGTGCCAGCAGTTTTTCTGGGGGCAATGAGCAGTTCTTC. Protein sequence: CASSFSGGNEQFF.

The J gene is TRBJ2-2, the V gene TRBV5-1; D ambiguous. Germline V gives CDR1 SGHRS, CDR2 YFSETQ. The CDR3 contains 14 residues. The V and J ends lost 0 bases and 2 bases respectively, with 5 bases between them. CDR3 nucleotide sequence: TGCGCCAGCAGCTTGGGACACAACACCGGGGAGCTGTTTTTT. Protein: CASSLGHNTGELFF.

J is TRBJ1-6 and V is TRBV13; maybe TRBD1 (5 bases). V gave up 0 bases and J gave up 7 bases, with 16 bases separating them. This CDR3 region has 17 residues. From germline, CDR1 is PRHDT and CDR2 FYEKMQ (reference sequence). The CDR3 loop reads CASSLGLGVTSNSPLHF. As DNA, the CDR3 is TGTGCCAGCAGCTTAGGTTTAGGGGTCACATCGAATTCACCCCTCCACTTT.

The V gene is TRBV20-1, the J gene TRBJ2-7; D unclear. V was cut by 0 bases and J by 3 bases, with 18 bases left in between. The CDR3 contains 16 residues. Germline V gene sequence: CDR1 DFQATT, CDR2 SNEGSKA (reference sequence). CDR3 in amino acids: CSARDRAQLLLYEQYF. CDR3 bases: TGCAGTGCTAGAGATCGGGCACAGTTACTTCTCTACGAGCAGTACTTC.